The 5 T cell receptor beta chains presented below share a single source sample, sequenced in a study of CD8 T cells in ankylosing spondylitis. Each CDR3 protein gets one entry after TCRdb re-called the 5' RACE reads with MiXCR. The repertoire holds a few hundred thousand distinct CDR3 sequences, approximately 20% seen once, with around 32% in the top ten. The material sequenced was blood, either unsorted or a sorted T cell fraction (not recorded which). These receptors originate from a male donor with ankylosing spondylitis or in good health (not recorded which).

V is TRBV30 and J is TRBJ1-1; 7 positions agree with TRBD1. From germline, CDR1 is GTSNPN and CDR2 SVGIG (reference sequence). V lost 4 bases and J lost 5; bases outside the gene matches: 7. The CDR3 contains 13 residues. DNA of the CDR3: TGTGCCTGGACCCGACAGGGTGGAACTGAAGCTTTCTTT. Amino acid sequence: CAWTRQGGTEAFF.

The chain has TRBV4-1 and TRBJ2-7; D possibly matches TRBD1 or TRBD2 (5 bases each). The length of the CDR3 is 13 residues. Germline V CDR1 and CDR2: MGHRA, YSYEKL. The germline V and J ends were trimmed by 0 bases and 5 bases, with 8 bases remaining between them. Written as DNA, the CDR3 is TGCGCCAGCAGCCAAGATACGGGACACGAGCAGTACTTC. Translating gives CASSQDTGHEQYF.

The rearrangement joins TRBV7-2 to TRBJ2-1, with TRBD2 identical over 12 bases. This CDR3 contains 13 residues. Looked up from germline, CDR1 is SGHTA and CDR2 is FQGNSA. J gave up 15 bases and V 5 bases, and 8 bases lay outside the gene matches. CDR3 bases: TGTGCCAGCAGCGCAGGGGGACTAGCGGGTTCGTTCTTC. It yields the protein CASSAGGLAGSFF.

This clonotype was seen a handful of times. This rearrangement joins TRBV5-1 to TRBJ2-3, with TRBD1 matching 11 bases. Germline values: CDR1 SGHRS, CDR2 YFSETQ. CDR3 length equals 14 residues. J was trimmed by 4 bases and V by 4 bases; bases with no gene match: 2. CDR3 sequence (DNA): TGCGCCAGCAGCGAGGGACAGGGGGCAGATACGCAGTATTTT. This translates into CASSEGQGADTQYF.

The rearrangement joins TRBV5-1 to TRBJ2-3; 8 bases map to TRBD2. The germline CDR1 and CDR2 sequences are SGHRS and YFSETQ. This CDR3 has 16 residues. V shed 0 bases, J shed 6 bases, and the junction held 9 bases outside the gene matches. As DNA, the CDR3 is TGCGCCAGCAGCTTGGAACCGGGACTAGACTCCGATACGCAGTATTTT. It translates to CASSLEPGLDSDTQYF.